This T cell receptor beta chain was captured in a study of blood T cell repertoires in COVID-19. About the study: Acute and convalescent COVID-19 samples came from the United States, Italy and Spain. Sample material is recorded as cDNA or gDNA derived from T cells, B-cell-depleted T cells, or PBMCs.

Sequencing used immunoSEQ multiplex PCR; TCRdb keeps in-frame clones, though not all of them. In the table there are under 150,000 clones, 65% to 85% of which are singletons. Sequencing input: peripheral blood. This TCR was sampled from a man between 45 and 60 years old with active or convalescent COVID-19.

CDR3 DNA: TGTGCCAGCAGCACCAGACAGGGTCCCACAGATACGCAGTATTTT. It specifies CASSTRQGPTDTQYF. This chain connects TRBV7-3 to TRBJ2-3, with 7 bases aligning to TRBD1. Losses at the gene ends were 5 bases for V and 2 bases for J; bases not matched to a gene: 7. This CDR3 spans 15 amino acids. Germline loops: CDR1 SGHTA, CDR2 FQGTGA.